This entry lists 3 T cell receptor beta chains sequenced from one sample in a study of blood T cell repertoires in COVID-19. Some clones are missing from TCRdb's copy, which holds only in-frame ones; the method was immunoSEQ multiplex PCR. The sample holds about 220,000 clones, about 84% seen once. Sequencing was carried out using peripheral blood. All receptors derive from a human donor in a cohort sampled during active COVID-19.

This clone was seen a handful of times. The chain combines TRBV5-1 with TRBJ2-2; D ambiguous. Trimming took off 4 bases at V and 3 bases at J, with 4 bases between the two ends. The CDR3 sequence is 12 residues long. Germline loops: CDR1 SGHRS, CDR2 YFSETQ. The DNA for the CDR3 is TGCGCCAGCAGCCTAGACACCGGGGAGCTGTTTTTT. Translation: CASSLDTGELFF. The complete variable domain, with remaining parts taken from reference TRBV5-1 and TRBJ2-2, reads KAGVTQTPRYLIKTRGQQVTLSCSPISGHRSVSWYQQTPGQGLQFLFEYFSETQRNKGNFPGRFSGRQFSNSRSEMNVSTLELGDSALYLCASSLDTGELFFGEGSRLTVL.

The chain joins TRBV6-5 to TRBJ2-2; TRBD1 might be the D (6 bases). V lost 5 bases and J 7 bases, leaving 11 bases between the germline ends. The CDR3 has 13 residues. Germline-derived CDR1 and CDR2 are MNHEY and SVGAGI. CDR3 in amino acids: CASSTTGNGELFF. The DNA of the CDR3 is TGTGCCAGCAGTACCACAGGGAACGGGGAGCTGTTTTTT.

This chain joins TRBV5-1 and TRBJ2-2; TRBD2 might be the D (6 bases). CDR3 length: 16 amino acids. Germline V lookup: CDR1 SGHRS, CDR2 YFSETQ. The ends were cut back, 4 bases at V and 1 base at J, with 14 bases in the middle. CDR3 protein: CASSGAGLQNTGELFF. DNA for the CDR3: TGCGCCAGCAGCGGGGCGGGACTGCAGAACACCGGGGAGCTGTTTTTT.